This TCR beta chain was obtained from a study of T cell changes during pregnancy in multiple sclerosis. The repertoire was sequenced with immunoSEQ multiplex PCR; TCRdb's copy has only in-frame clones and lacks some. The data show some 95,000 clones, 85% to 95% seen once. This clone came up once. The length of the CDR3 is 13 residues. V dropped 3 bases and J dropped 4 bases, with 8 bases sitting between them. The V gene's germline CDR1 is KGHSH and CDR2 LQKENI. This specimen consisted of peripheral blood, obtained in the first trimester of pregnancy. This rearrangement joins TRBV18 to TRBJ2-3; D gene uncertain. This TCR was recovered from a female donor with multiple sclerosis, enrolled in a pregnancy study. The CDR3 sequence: CASSPPRADTQYF. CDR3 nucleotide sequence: TGTGCCAGCTCACCTCCCCGGGCAGATACGCAGTATTTT.